The 13 T cell receptor beta chains given below trace back to one sample, sequenced in a study of human T cells and chemical hapten exposure. Time point meaning: patch test 3, about 24 weeks after DPC sensitization. As to treatment: therapeutic diphenylcyclopropenone sensitization with weekly scalp DPC. TCRdb re-called the RACE reads with MiXCR, one entry per CDR3 protein. The sample records 210,000 or so distinct CDR3 sequences, 24% being singletons. The sequences come from whole blood, collected in connection with sensitization to the hapten diphenylcyclopropenone (DPC). The source of these receptors is a woman aged 35 to 49 with alopecia areata. Some clones in this sample may be carry-over from other donors' samples.

This chain connects TRBV24-1 to TRBJ2-7, with TRBD2 matching over 7 bases. This CDR3 is 13 amino acids long. Germline CDR1 and CDR2: KGHDR and SFDVKD. The trim removed 4 bases at V and 5 bases at J, leaving 4 bases unmatched. The CDR3 region has the DNA TGTGCCACCAGTGAGCCCGGACTAGACGAGCAGTACTTC. This encodes CATSEPGLDEQYF.

The V gene is TRBV2, the J gene TRBJ1-5; 8 nucleotides agree with TRBD1. Per germline, CDR1 SNHLY and CDR2 FYNNEI. With 6 bases clipped from V and 2 bases from J, the junction kept 9 bases outside the gene matches. This CDR3 region has 16 residues. For the CDR3, the DNA is TGTGCCAGCAGGGGTGACAGGGGTCGAGGCAATCAGCCCCAGCATTTT. It codes for CASRGDRGRGNQPQHF.

This clonotype was counted between two and nine times. The chain has TRBV18 and TRBJ1-1, with 8 bases identical to TRBD1. After removal of 5 bases from V and 4 bases from J, the junction contained 0 bases not matched to a gene. There are 12 residues in the CDR3. Germline-derived CDR1 and CDR2 are KGHSH and LQKENI. This CDR3 is CASSTGGTEAFF. CDR3 DNA: TGTGCCAGCTCAACAGGGGGCACTGAAGCTTTCTTT.

About this clonotype itself: A read error is possible here, since a much larger clone lies one base away. The genes are TRBV18 and TRBJ2-3; 10 bases are shared with TRBD1. Germline CDR1 is KGHSH and CDR2 is LQKENI. V dropped 3 bases and J dropped 4; count of bases not matched to a gene: 4. The CDR3 has 15 amino acids. CDR3 sequence (DNA): TGTGCCAGCTCACCGGGACAGGGGATGCCAGATACGCAGTATTTT. Its protein is CASSPGQGMPDTQYF.

This clonotype showed up just a few times. The V gene is TRBV7-2, the J gene TRBJ2-7; no firm D call. Per the germline V gene, CDR1 is SGHTA and CDR2 is FQGNSA. Trimming removed 0 bases from V and 12 bases from J, with 9 bases in between. The CDR3 length is 11 residues. The CDR3 is CASSLAGPLYF. DNA for the CDR3: TGTGCCAGCAGCTTAGCGGGCCCTCTGTACTTC. Full variable domain (missing parts from reference TRBV7-2 and TRBJ2-7): GAGVSQSPSNKVTEKGKDVELRCDPISGHTALYWYRQSLGQGLEFLIYFQGNSAPDKSGLPSDRFSAERTGGSVSTLTIQRTQQEDSAVYLCASSLAGPLYFGPGTRLTVT.

The chain carries TRBV12-3 or TRBV12-4 and TRBJ1-2; no firm D call. There are 13 residues in the CDR3. Trimming removed 1 base from V and 8 bases from J, with 11 bases in between. Written as DNA, the CDR3 is TGTGCCAGCAGTTTAGTAGGGCTTGAAGGCTACACCTTC. Translating gives CASSLVGLEGYTF.

The gene calls are TRBV5-8 and TRBJ2-3, with D unclear. CDR1 SGHTS and CDR2 YDEGEE come from the germline V gene. The V and J ends lost 0 bases and 1 base respectively, with 9 bases between them. The CDR3 covers 15 residues. CDR3 loop: CASSLEGIRTDTQYF. CDR3 nucleotides: TGTGCCAGCAGCTTGGAGGGAATTCGCACAGATACGCAGTATTTT. Drawing the rest from reference TRBV5-8 and TRBJ2-3, the complete variable domain is EAGVTQSPTHLIKTRGQQATLRCSPISGHTSVYWYQQALGLGLQFLLWYDEGEERNRGNFPPRFSGRQFPNYSSELNVNALELEDSALYLCASSLEGIRTDTQYFGPGTRLTVL.

The chain employs TRBV11-2 and TRBJ2-1; D might be TRBD1 (5 bases). CDR1 is SGHAT and CDR2 is FQNNGV in the germline V gene. CDR3 size: 16 residues. V was shortened by 1 base and J by 0 bases, with 10 bases between the two germline ends. Written as DNA, the CDR3 is TGTGCCAGCAGCTTAGTCCAGGGAAGCTCCTACAATGAGCAGTTCTTC. Its translation is CASSLVQGSSYNEQFF.

This clonotype was seen more than once but under ten times. The chain employs TRBV7-3 and TRBJ1-2; TRBD1 aligns across 10 bases. With V trimmed by 2 bases and J by 0 bases, 24 bases remained unmatched. The length of the CDR3 is 23 residues. Germline V lookup: CDR1 SGHTA, CDR2 FQGTGA. CDR3 in DNA: TGTGCCAGCAGCTTAGTTTTAAGACGCGAGAGGGACAGGGGACCCTATGCTAACTATGGCTACACCTTC. Its protein is CASSLVLRRERDRGPYANYGYTF. Variable domain in full (rest from reference TRBV7-3 and TRBJ1-2): GAGVSQTPSNKVTEKGKYVELRCDPISGHTALYWYRQSLGQGPEFLIYFQGTGAADDSGLPNDRFFAVRPEGSVSTLKIQRTERGDSAVYLCASSLVLRRERDRGPYANYGYTFGSGTRLTVV.

The sample holds a few counts of this clonotype. The chain links TRBV4-3 to TRBJ1-3; D uncertain. Trimming cost V 0 bases and J 0 bases, with 9 bases left between them. Germline lookup yields CDR1 LGHNA and CDR2 YSLEER. CDR3 size: 16 residues. The CDR3 bases are TGCGCCAGCAGCCAAGATGCCCCCTTCTCTGGAAACACCATATATTTT. Its protein is CASSQDAPFSGNTIYF.

The chain is built from TRBV28 and TRBJ2-7, with TRBD1 identical over 9 bases. The length of the CDR3 is 15 residues. Trimming removed 6 bases from V and 3 bases from J; junction bases left unmatched: 9. Germline V gene sequence: CDR1 MDHEN, CDR2 SYDVKM. CDR3 nucleotide sequence: TGTGCCAGCAGCCCCCTCGGGACAGGGCGCTACGAGCAGTACTTC. Residues: CASSPLGTGRYEQYF. The complete variable domain, with remaining parts taken from reference TRBV28 and TRBJ2-7, reads DVKVTQSSRYLVKRTGEKVFLECVQDMDHENMFWYRQDPGLGLRLIYFSYDVKMKEKGDIPEGYSVSREKKERFSLILESASTNQTSMYLCASSPLGTGRYEQYFGPGTRLTVT.

This clonotype was counted ten times or more. The CDR3 loop reads CASSLAEGTVTHF. CDR3 in DNA: TGTGCCAGCAGTTTAGCGGAAGGAACGGTCACGCATTTT. The chain has TRBV12-3 or TRBV12-4 and TRBJ1-5; D gene ambiguous. This CDR3 comprises 13 residues. V lost 0 bases and J lost 15, with 15 bases in between.

The genes are TRBV20-1 and TRBJ2-2, with D perhaps matching TRBD1 or TRBD2 (6 bases each). The V and J ends lost 3 bases and 8 bases respectively, with 19 bases between them. CDR1 and CDR2 from the germline V gene are DFQATT and SNEGSKA (reference sequence). The CDR3 length is 15 residues. The CDR3 reads CSASPTGAGWGELFF. The CDR3, as DNA: TGCAGTGCTAGCCCGACGGGGGCCGGCTGGGGGGAGCTGTTTTTT.